The source of this T cell receptor beta chain is a study of siplizumab effects on memory and regulatory T cells. This clone was picked up one time. V gave up 0 bases and J gave up 6 bases, with 6 bases separating them. Germline V gives CDR1 SGHTA, CDR2 FQGNSA. This CDR3 has 13 residues. Sequencing was performed with immunoSEQ multiplex PCR; in TCRdb, only in-frame clones are kept and a portion is missing. Of 95,000 to 100,000 clones in the sample, over 90% were seen once. Sequencing was performed on non-Treg CD4+ T cells sorted from blood. This receptor was identified in a human donor in good health. This sequence joins TRBV7-2 and TRBJ1-5; TRBD1 is a possible D gene (5 bases). The CDR3 region has the DNA TGTGCCAGCAGCTTAGCGACAGTTCAGCCCCAGCATTTT. It is translated as CASSLATVQPQHF.